Following are 24 T cell receptor beta chains from one sample sequenced in a study of vaccination effects on CD4 cells after COVID-19. Measured with immunoSEQ multiplex PCR; TCRdb has only the in-frame clones, and not every one. The sample has about 65,000 clones, around 76% seen once. Their antigens remain unidentified. Antigen-specific CD4+ T cells were first expanded with viral peptide pools by the ViraFEST assay and only then sequenced. Scientists isolated CD4+ T cells after an approximately 10-day culture period ended. Recipients of the vaccine had no prior SARS-CoV-2 infection and negative nucleocapsid antibodies. The sample in question was CD4+ T cells from PBMCs cultured with HCoV-NL63 spike peptides, obtained before COVID-19 vaccination. All receptors come from a human donor who received a COVID-19 vaccine.

J is TRBJ2-4 and V is TRBV3-1 (or the pseudogene TRBV3-2), with TRBD2 matching 9 bases. Germline trimming cut 3 bases from V and 8 bases from J; bases unmatched to any gene: 5. This CDR3 region has 14 residues. Germline V gene data show CDR1 as LGHDT and CDR2 as YNNKEL (reference sequence). The CDR3 is CASSHGTSPYIQYF. CDR3 coding DNA: TGTGCCAGCAGCCACGGGACTAGCCCTTACATTCAGTACTTC.

J is TRBJ1-2 and V is TRBV6-4; D perhaps matches TRBD1 (6 bases). Germline values: CDR1 MRHNA, CDR2 SNTAGT. This CDR3 has 14 amino acids. V lost 2 bases and J lost 5, with 12 bases in between. The CDR3 region has the DNA TGTGCCAGCAGTGACGAGGCAGGGGAGTATGGCTACACCTTC. Protein: CASSDEAGEYGYTF.

This chain uses TRBV27 with TRBJ2-4; tentatively, D is TRBD1 (5 bases). Germline V lookup: CDR1 MNHEY, CDR2 SMNVEV (reference sequence). This CDR3 region has 15 residues. Trimming stripped 1 base from V and 4 bases from J, with 11 bases between. The CDR3 reads CASSLWGTGKNIQYF. In DNA form, the CDR3 reads TGTGCCAGCAGTTTATGGGGAACAGGAAAAAACATTCAGTACTTC.

The chain is built from TRBV7-9 and TRBJ1-5, with D perhaps matching TRBD1 (6 bases). The germline V gene has CDR1 SEHNR and CDR2 FQNEAQ (reference sequence). V lost 5 bases and J lost 5, with 16 bases in between. The CDR3 is 15 amino acids. The CDR3 spells CASSRGSGGDQPQHF. CDR3 DNA sequence: TGTGCCAGCAGCCGGGGGTCGGGGGGCGATCAGCCCCAGCATTTT.

The V gene is TRBV20-1, the J gene TRBJ2-1; tentative D call: TRBD2 (6 bases). CDR1 is DFQATT, CDR2 SNEGSKA, per germline (reference sequence). The CDR3 length is 11 residues. Trimming left V 3 bases short and J 15 bases short, with 15 bases between. Written as DNA, the CDR3 is TGCAGTGCTAGGGGGTCGCGGGGCGGGTTCTTC. Translating it yields CSARGSRGGFF.

The V call is TRBV18, the J call TRBJ2-1; D remains ambiguous. The CDR3 has 14 amino acids. CDR1 KGHSH and CDR2 LQKENI come from the germline V gene. Trimming took 2 bases from V and 7 from J, leaving 12 bases between them. This chain's CDR3 is CASSPYGIGNEQFF. DNA for the CDR3: TGTGCCAGCTCACCATACGGCATCGGGAATGAGCAGTTCTTC.

This chain links TRBV2 with TRBJ1-6; maybe TRBD1 (6 bases). The germline V and J ends were trimmed by 4 bases and 6 bases, with 13 bases remaining between them. The CDR3 runs to 15 residues. The germline V gene has CDR1 SNHLY and CDR2 FYNNEI. The CDR3 DNA reads TGTGCCAGCAGTGGGCCGGGGGCGTTTAATTCACCCCTCCACTTT. It codes for CASSGPGAFNSPLHF.

The chain recombines TRBV4-3 with TRBJ1-2; D remains ambiguous. The ends were cut back, 0 bases at V and 4 bases at J, with 15 bases in the middle. Germline CDR1 is LGHNA and CDR2 is YSLEER. This CDR3 comprises 16 residues. The CDR3 nucleotides are TGCGCCAGCAGCCAAGAGGGTCCCCCGGCGGGCTATGGCTACACCTTC. This encodes CASSQEGPPAGYGYTF.

V and J are TRBV9 and TRBJ1-1, with TRBD1 identical over 12 bases. Germline assignment: CDR1 SGDLS and CDR2 YYNGEE. The J segment lost 5 bases and the V segment lost 2 bases, leaving 13 bases of the junction unmatched. This CDR3 comprises 18 residues. The CDR3 nucleotides read TGTGCCAGCAGCGTTCTGGCGGGACAGGGGGCTTTAGGGACTGAAGCTTTCTTT. Amino acid sequence: CASSVLAGQGALGTEAFF.

V usage is TRBV11-2 and J usage is TRBJ1-3; 9 bases line up with TRBD1. This CDR3 has 16 amino acids. V gave up 5 bases and J gave up 2 bases; unmatched junction bases: 7. Germline CDR1 reads SGHAT; CDR2 reads FQNNGV. The CDR3 loop is CASSPGQGRTGNTIYF. The CDR3 region has the DNA TGTGCCAGCAGCCCCGGACAGGGGAGAACTGGAAACACCATATATTTT. The full variable domain, completed using reference TRBV11-2 and TRBJ1-3, is EAGVAQSPRYKIIEKRQSVAFWCNPISGHATLYWYQQILGQGPKLLIQFQNNGVVDDSQLPKDRFSAERLKGVDSTLKIQPAKLEDSAVYLCASSPGQGRTGNTIYFGEGSWLTVV.

V gene TRBV11-2 combines with J gene TRBJ2-7; TRBD1 might be the D (6 bases). Germline V gene data show CDR1 as SGHAT and CDR2 as FQNNGV. V shed 3 bases and J shed 4 bases, with 7 bases lying between them. The CDR3 contains 12 residues. The CDR3 reads CASSFRGYEQYV. The CDR3 nucleotides read TGTGCCAGCAGCTTCAGGGGATACGAGCAGTACGTC.

The chain couples TRBV5-4 to TRBJ1-1; 7 positions match TRBD1. This CDR3 has 15 residues. Germline V gives CDR1 SGHNT, CDR2 YYREEE (reference sequence). V lost 3 bases to trimming and J lost 2 bases; unmatched junction nucleotides: 7. CDR3 amino acids: CASSYPGTANTEAFF. CDR3 sequence (DNA): TGTGCCAGCAGCTACCCCGGGACAGCTAACACTGAAGCTTTCTTT.

The gene calls are TRBV2 and TRBJ2-5; perhaps TRBD2 as D (5 bases). V was clipped by 4 bases and J by 2 bases, with 8 bases between them. This CDR3 is 13 amino acids long. Germline lookup yields CDR1 SNHLY and CDR2 FYNNEI. Here the CDR3 reads CASSGTSQETQYF. The CDR3 DNA sequence: TGTGCCAGCAGTGGAACTAGTCAAGAGACCCAGTACTTC.

The chain uses TRBV24-1 and TRBJ2-3; TRBD1 aligns across 8 bases. V lost 5 bases and J lost 3; bases outside the gene matches: 3. Germline CDR1 KGHDR, CDR2 SFDVKD. This CDR3 spans 14 amino acids. The CDR3 sequence is CATSGQGRTDTQYF. The CDR3 region has the DNA TGTGCCACCAGTGGACAGGGGCGGACAGATACGCAGTATTTT.

This chain uses TRBV27 with TRBJ2-1; D is unclear. Per the germline V gene, CDR1 is MNHEY and CDR2 is SMNVEV (reference sequence). This CDR3 spans 17 amino acids. V lost 6 bases and J 3 bases, leaving 21 bases between the germline ends. The CDR3 is CASSLQRHTLYYNEQFF. The CDR3 DNA follows: TGTGCCAGCAGCCTACAGCGACACACCCTTTACTACAATGAGCAGTTCTTC.

V gene TRBV5-4 combines with J gene TRBJ1-3; D uncertain. The CDR3 covers 14 residues. Germline-derived CDR1 and CDR2 are SGHNT and YYREEE (reference sequence). Trimming took 1 base from V and 1 from J, leaving 6 bases between them. The CDR3 nucleotides are TGTGCCAGCAGCTTGACGGGTTCTGGAAACACCATATATTTT. Translation: CASSLTGSGNTIYF.

V gene TRBV7-2 combines with J gene TRBJ1-2; tentatively, D is TRBD1 (6 bases). The CDR3 loop spans 14 amino acids. The V and J ends lost 3 bases and 1 base respectively, with 9 bases between them. Germline V gives CDR1 SGHTA, CDR2 FQGNSA. CDR3 bases: TGTGCCAGCAGCTTGGACAGAGTTAACTATGGCTACACCTTC. Its protein is CASSLDRVNYGYTF.

This chain links TRBV14 with TRBJ2-7, with D perhaps TRBD1 (6 bases). Germline V CDR1 and CDR2: SGHDN, FVKESK. Trimming took 1 base from V and 3 from J, leaving 13 bases between them. This CDR3 has 15 residues. CDR3 in DNA: TGTGCCAGCAGCCAAGTAACGGACAGATACTACGAGCAGTACGTC. Translating gives CASSQVTDRYYEQYV.

This rearrangement joins TRBV7-2 to TRBJ1-2; 8 bases agree with TRBD1. The junction had 10 bases not matched to a gene; V was cut back by 5 bases and J by 8 bases. Germline V gene sequence: CDR1 SGHTA, CDR2 FQGNSA. This CDR3 contains 14 residues. CDR3 DNA: TGTGCCAGCAGCCCTAGCTCAGGGGGCTACGGCTACACCTTC. Translated: CASSPSSGGYGYTF.

This clone was found once. The chain carries TRBV7-3 and TRBJ2-7; 7 positions agree with TRBD1. V gave up 5 bases and J gave up 3 bases; unmatched junction bases: 22. Germline V gives CDR1 SGHTA, CDR2 FQGTGA. This CDR3 has 19 residues. CDR3 loop: CASSTIKRGLTAGGYEQYV. DNA of the CDR3: TGTGCCAGCAGCACCATAAAAAGGGGGCTGACAGCAGGGGGCTACGAGCAGTACGTC.

The genes are TRBV18 and TRBJ2-3; tentative D call: TRBD1 (7 bases). Germline V gene lookup returns CDR1 KGHSH and CDR2 LQKENI. V was trimmed by 2 bases and J by 6 bases, leaving 15 bases between them. The CDR3 consists of 15 residues. Here the CDR3 DNA reads TGTGCCAGCTCACCATTTGGAGGGGGCGAGGATACGCAGTATTTT. This translates into CASSPFGGGEDTQYF.

The CDR3 bases are TGTGCCAGCAGCCGATCCGGACTCCACAATGAGCAGTTCTTC. Translation gives CASSRSGLHNEQFF. This sequence joins TRBV11-2 and TRBJ2-1, with D possibly being TRBD2 (5 bases). Between the trimmed V and J ends, which lost 5 bases and 5 bases, there was a span of 13 bases. The CDR3 sequence is 14 residues long. Germline V lookup: CDR1 SGHAT, CDR2 FQNNGV.

For the CDR3, the DNA is TGTGCCAGCAGAGTGGCCATTCACGCTGAAGCTTTCTTT. Amino acids: CASRVAIHAEAFF. V is TRBV6-5 and J is TRBJ1-1, with D unresolved. The CDR3 consists of 13 residues. V was clipped by 6 bases and J by 6 bases, with 14 bases between them. Germline assignment: CDR1 MNHEY and CDR2 SVGAGI.

CDR3 DNA: TGTGCCTGGAGTGTACACCCCAGGGGCCCCTATGGCTACACCTTC. Protein: CAWSVHPRGPYGYTF. The V and J genes are TRBV30 and TRBJ1-2; a weak D match, TRBD1 (6 bases). Germline CDR1 GTSNPN, CDR2 SVGIG (reference sequence). V lost 0 bases to trimming and J lost 4 bases, with 15 bases between them. The CDR3 covers 15 residues.